Each of the 21 T cell receptor beta chains below was sequenced from the same sample in a study of OX40 agonist ivuxolimab in advanced cancers. Profiled with immunoSEQ multiplex PCR; TCRdb holds only in-frame clones, not every one. The sample contains under 80,000 clones, approximately 83% of which appear only once. The sample in question was CD4+ or CD8+ T cells sorted from blood, obtained in a trial of the OX40 agonist ivuxolimab. Receptors were obtained from an adult with an advanced solid tumor such as melanoma, head and neck, liver or kidney cancer.

Notes on this clone: Compared with germline, one end of the junction differs, possibly owing to a read error. The sample holds other DNA sequences that translate to the same CDR3. The chain combines TRBV25-1 with TRBJ2-3, with D perhaps matching TRBD2 (5 bases). The CDR3 contains 14 residues. Germline V lookup: CDR1 MGHDK, CDR2 SYGVNS. The CDR3 loop reads CASSERESTDTQYF. CDR3 coding DNA: TGTGCCAGCAGTGAGAGGGAAAGCACAGACACGCAGTATTTT.

Concerning this clone itself: In this CDR3 the conserved last residue, phenylalanine or tryptophan, is missing, so a read error is likely. Because the CDR3's place on the DNA is in doubt, the DNA is left out and the CDR3 is given as listed by TCRdb. The J gene is TRBJ1-5, the V gene TRBV28; the D call in the table, TRBD1, was not verified against the DNA. The CDR3 is 11 residues long, ends included. The germline V gene encodes CDR1 MDHEN and CDR2 SYDVKM. CDR3: CASSSTGHPFL.

The rearrangement uses TRBV7-4 and TRBJ1-5; D is perhaps TRBD1 (5 bases). This CDR3 comprises 16 residues. In germline, CDR1 is SGHVT, CDR2 SQSDAQ. V shed 5 bases and J shed 1 base, with 15 bases lying between them. CDR3 in amino acids: CASSGGSGDSNQPQHF. CDR3 DNA: TGTGCCAGCAGCGGTGGGTCGGGGGACAGCAATCAGCCCCAGCATTTT.

This clone was found a few times. This sequence joins TRBV10-3 and TRBJ2-3; D not certain. The V gene's germline CDR1 is ENHRY and CDR2 SYGVKD. The CDR3 is made up of 14 amino acids. V dropped 0 bases and J dropped 8 bases, with 12 bases sitting between them. The CDR3 bases are TGTGCCATCAGTGAGTCCGATGGGGTTCGTACGCAGTATTTT. Translated: CAISESDGVRTQYF.

This clone occurred a few times. The rearrangement joins TRBV5-6 to TRBJ1-1; TRBD1 is a possible D gene (5 bases). The CDR3 runs to 14 residues. Germline V gives CDR1 SGHDT, CDR2 YYEEEE. V dropped 1 base and J dropped 5 bases, with 12 bases sitting between them. The CDR3 here is CASSLTGGDTEAFF. CDR3 sequence (DNA): TGTGCCAGCAGCTTGACTGGGGGGGATACTGAAGCTTTCTTT.

The CDR3 DNA is TGTGCCAGCACCGCCCGGACTAGCGGGGGTACGCAGTATTTT. Amino acids: CASTARTSGGTQYF. V usage is TRBV7-2 and J usage is TRBJ2-3, with 13 bases fitting TRBD2. J lost 8 bases, V lost 7 bases, and 6 bases had no gene match. The CDR3 is 14 residues long. Germline V gives CDR1 SGHTA, CDR2 FQGNSA.

This chain joins TRBV6-6 and TRBJ2-3, with D uncertain. The CDR3 runs to 11 residues. Per the germline V gene, CDR1 is MNHNY and CDR2 is SVGAGI (reference sequence). V lost 7 bases and J lost 5, with 7 bases in between. CDR3 sequence: CASIKGDTQYF. CDR3 sequence (DNA): TGTGCCAGCATTAAGGGAGATACGCAGTATTTT.

The gene calls are TRBV5-1 and TRBJ1-1; D is uncertain. The CDR3 spans 14 residues. Trimming took off 3 bases at V and 5 bases at J, with 14 bases between the two ends. Germline V gene data show CDR1 as SGHRS and CDR2 as YFSETQ. In DNA form, the CDR3 reads TGCGCCAGCAGCTCGGGTCGGGAGGTAACTGAAGCTTTCTTT. The encoded protein is CASSSGREVTEAFF.

The chain links TRBV6-6 to TRBJ2-5; tentatively, D is TRBD1 (5 bases). Germline lookup yields CDR1 MNHNY and CDR2 SVGAGI (reference sequence). Trimming took off 5 bases at V and 0 bases at J, with 13 bases between the two ends. This CDR3 is built from 15 residues. The CDR3 coding sequence is TGTGCCAGCAGTACAACCCGGACAAACCAAGAGACCCAGTACTTC. Its protein is CASSTTRTNQETQYF.

V usage is TRBV6-1 and J usage is TRBJ1-2, with TRBD1 identical over 7 bases. The CDR3 loop spans 14 amino acids. From germline, CDR1 is MNHNS and CDR2 SASEGT. V shed 9 bases and J 5 bases; nucleotides not matched to a gene: 12. As DNA, the CDR3 is TGTGCCAGTTATCCCGGAGGGGGCTGGTATGGCTACACCTTC. This translates into CASYPGGGWYGYTF.

This chain uses TRBV18 with TRBJ1-1; 7 bases line up with TRBD1. CDR1 KGHSH and CDR2 LQKENI come from the germline V gene. This CDR3 spans 15 amino acids. Germline trimming cut 2 bases from V and 1 base from J; bases unmatched to any gene: 4. The CDR3 region has the DNA TGTGCCAGCTCACCAGGACAGGCCACGAACACTGAAGCTTTCTTT. It encodes CASSPGQATNTEAFF.

The chain combines TRBV28 with TRBJ2-1; perhaps TRBD2 as D (6 bases). V was trimmed by 6 bases and J by 9 bases, leaving 15 bases between them. The CDR3 is made up of 13 amino acids. Germline V lookup: CDR1 MDHEN, CDR2 SYDVKM. This chain's CDR3 is CASRIGGMGEQFF. DNA for the CDR3: TGTGCCAGCAGGATCGGGGGAATGGGTGAGCAGTTCTTC.

In this sample, this clone turned up a few times. The chain is built from TRBV19 and TRBJ1-4; 7 bases are a match to TRBD1. Losses at the gene ends were 8 bases for V and 4 bases for J; bases not matched to a gene: 4. This CDR3 region has 13 residues. Germline V gene sequence: CDR1 LNHDA, CDR2 SQIVND (reference sequence). The CDR3 sequence: CASGDRFNEKLFF. The CDR3 DNA reads as TGTGCCAGTGGGGACAGATTTAATGAAAAACTGTTTTTT.

This clone was counted a few times. The V gene is TRBV4-1, the J gene TRBJ2-3; D is possibly TRBD1 or TRBD2 (5 bases each). The CDR3 consists of 14 residues. Germline values: CDR1 MGHRA, CDR2 YSYEKL. Trimming shortened V by 3 bases and J by 4 bases, and 11 bases separated the two germline ends. In DNA form, the CDR3 reads TGCGCCAGCAGCCACCCCGGGGCGGCAGATACGCAGTATTTT. Its protein product is CASSHPGAADTQYF.

This chain connects TRBV2 to TRBJ2-2; D unresolved. V was pared by 6 bases and J by 0 bases, with 8 bases between. The CDR3 spans 14 residues. Germline CDR1 reads SNHLY; CDR2 reads FYNNEI. CDR3 in DNA: TGTGCCAGCAGGGACCTCGCGAACACCGGGGAGCTGTTTTTT. This gives the protein CASRDLANTGELFF.

This clone was picked up a small number of times. This chain uses TRBV10-3 with TRBJ2-7, with TRBD1 matching 11 bases. The CDR3 totals 14 residues. V shed 8 bases and J 2 bases; nucleotides not matched to a gene: 5. The germline V gene encodes CDR1 ENHRY and CDR2 SYGVKD. CDR3 sequence (DNA): TGTGCCATCGGGACAGGGGGGAGAACCTACGAGCAGTACTTC. This encodes CAIGTGGRTYEQYF.

The CDR3 DNA follows: TGTGCCAGCAGCTTACTGACAGGGCAGGTCTATGGCTACACCTTC. Amino acid sequence: CASSLLTGQVYGYTF. The V call is TRBV5-6, the J call TRBJ1-2; 7 nucleotides line up with TRBD1. CDR3 length: 15 residues. The ends lost 2 bases at V and 4 bases at J; junction bases unmatched: 8. CDR1 and CDR2 from the germline V gene are SGHDT and YYEEEE.

The rearrangement uses TRBV19 and TRBJ2-7, with D possibly matching TRBD2 (5 bases). The V end lost 4 bases, the J end lost 7 bases, and 17 bases lay between the germline ends. Per germline, CDR1 LNHDA and CDR2 SQIVND (reference sequence). The length of the CDR3 is 14 residues. The CDR3 spells CASSTSGFRGEQYF. The CDR3 DNA reads TGTGCCAGTAGTACGTCGGGGTTTCGAGGGGAGCAGTACTTC.

J is TRBJ2-5 and V is TRBV6-4, with 12 bases lining up with TRBD2. The J call is in doubt because the DNA end fits TRBJ2-7 better. Germline lookup yields CDR1 MRHNA and CDR2 SNTAGT. This CDR3 has 15 residues. CDR3 nucleotide sequence: TGTGCCAGCAGTGAACGGCCTAGCGGGAGGGACGAGCAGTACTTC. Encoded protein: CASSERPSGRDEQYF.

This clone has only a few counts. The CDR3 DNA sequence: TGTGCCAGCAGCACAACCAGGGGAGCTGGAAACACCATATATTTT. Its protein product is CASSTTRGAGNTIYF. V is TRBV5-6 and J is TRBJ1-3; a weak D match, TRBD1 (6 bases). The CDR3 is 15 amino acids. Trimming cost V 4 bases and J 2 bases, with 13 bases left between them. Germline assignment: CDR1 SGHDT and CDR2 YYEEEE.

Comments on this clone: At the DNA level, this CDR3 is encoded by other sequences in the same sample as well. The chain couples TRBV28 to TRBJ2-3; possibly TRBD1 for D (6 bases). V lost 4 bases to trimming and J lost 1 base, with 6 bases between them. The CDR3 is made up of 13 amino acids. Germline CDR1 MDHEN, CDR2 SYDVKM. The CDR3 loop is CASSSGGTDTQYF. CDR3 sequence (DNA): TGTGCCAGCAGTTCAGGGGGCACAGATACGCAGTATTTT.